Below, one TCR beta chain is given with its context. What it binds is not known. This CDR3 spans 15 amino acids. Germline V lookup: CDR1 SEHNR, CDR2 FQNEAQ (reference sequence). V shed 2 bases and J shed 6 bases, with 13 bases lying between them. The data derive from a study of T cell responses to AZD1222 COVID-19 vaccine. Study findings and constraints: Spike-spanning, vaccine-associated CD4 TCRs were dominant at 160-218 and 743-854. Among those given AZD1222, only six or seven were seropositive at baseline.

Measured with immunoSEQ multiplex PCR; TCRdb has only the in-frame clones, and not every one. The table lists about 140,000 clones, more than 80% of them singletons. This TCR was sampled from an adult in good health. The input for sequencing was peripheral blood, taken on day 0 of MenACWY control vaccination. The genes are TRBV7-9 and TRBJ1-4; D is perhaps TRBD1 (5 bases). CDR3 coding DNA: TGTGCCAGCAGCTTATCGGGCAGGGTTGATGAAAAACTGTTTTTT. Translated: CASSLSGRVDEKLFF.